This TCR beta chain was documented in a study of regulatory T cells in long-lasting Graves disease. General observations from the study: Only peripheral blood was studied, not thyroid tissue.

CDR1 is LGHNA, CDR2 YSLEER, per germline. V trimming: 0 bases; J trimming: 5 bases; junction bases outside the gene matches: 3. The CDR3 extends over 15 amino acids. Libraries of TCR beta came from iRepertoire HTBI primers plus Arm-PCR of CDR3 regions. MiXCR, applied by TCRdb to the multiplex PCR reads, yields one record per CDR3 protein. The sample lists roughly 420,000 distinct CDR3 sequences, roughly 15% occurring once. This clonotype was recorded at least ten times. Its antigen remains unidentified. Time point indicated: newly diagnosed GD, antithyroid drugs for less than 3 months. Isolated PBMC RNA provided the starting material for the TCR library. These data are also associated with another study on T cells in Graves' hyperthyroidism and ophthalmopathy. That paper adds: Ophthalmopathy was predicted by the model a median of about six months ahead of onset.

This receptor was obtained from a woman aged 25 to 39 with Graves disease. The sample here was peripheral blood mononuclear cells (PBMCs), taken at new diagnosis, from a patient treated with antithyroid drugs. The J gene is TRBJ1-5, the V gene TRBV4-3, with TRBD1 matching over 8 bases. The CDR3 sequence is CASSQEDRVDQPQHF. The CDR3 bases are TGCGCCAGCAGCCAAGAGGACAGGGTGGATCAGCCCCAGCATTTT.